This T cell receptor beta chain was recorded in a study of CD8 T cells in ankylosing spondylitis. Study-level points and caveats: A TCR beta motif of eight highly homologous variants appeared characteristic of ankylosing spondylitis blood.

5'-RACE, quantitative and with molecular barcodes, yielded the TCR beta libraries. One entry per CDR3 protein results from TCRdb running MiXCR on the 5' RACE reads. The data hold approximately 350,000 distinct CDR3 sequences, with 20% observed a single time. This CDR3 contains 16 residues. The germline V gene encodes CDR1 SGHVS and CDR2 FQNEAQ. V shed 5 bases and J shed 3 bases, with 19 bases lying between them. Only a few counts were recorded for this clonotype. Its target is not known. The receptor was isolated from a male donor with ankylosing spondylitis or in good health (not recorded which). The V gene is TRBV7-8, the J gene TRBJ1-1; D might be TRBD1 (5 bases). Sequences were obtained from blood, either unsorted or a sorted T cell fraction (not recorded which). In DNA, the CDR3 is TGTGCCAGCAGCAAGACCCCTGCGGGGGAGGACACTGAAGCTTTCTTT. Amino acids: CASSKTPAGEDTEAFF.